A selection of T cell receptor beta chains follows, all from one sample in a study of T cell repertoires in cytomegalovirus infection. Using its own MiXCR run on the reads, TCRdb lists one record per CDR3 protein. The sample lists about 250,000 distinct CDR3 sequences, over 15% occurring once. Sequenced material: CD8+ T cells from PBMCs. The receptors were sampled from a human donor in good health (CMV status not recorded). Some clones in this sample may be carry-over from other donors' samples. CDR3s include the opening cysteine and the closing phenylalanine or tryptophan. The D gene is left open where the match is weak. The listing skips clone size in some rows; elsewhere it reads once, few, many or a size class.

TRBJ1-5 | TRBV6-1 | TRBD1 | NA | CASGGQGGYSNQPQHF | TGTGCCAGCGGGGGACAGGGAGGATATAGCAATCAGCCCCAGCATTTT
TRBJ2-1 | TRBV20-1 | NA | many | CSARWDSSYNEQFF | TGCAGTGCTAGGTGGGATTCCTCCTACAATGAGCAGTTCTTC
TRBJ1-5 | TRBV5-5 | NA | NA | CASSQGRAPGQPQHF | TGTGCCAGCAGCCAGGGGAGGGCGCCGGGTCAGCCCCAGCATTTT
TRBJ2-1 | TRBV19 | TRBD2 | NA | CASSISGLAGDISYNEQFF | TGTGCCAGTAGTATATCCGGACTAGCGGGTGACATCTCCTACAATGAGCAGTTCTTC
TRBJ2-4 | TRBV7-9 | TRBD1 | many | CASSHQGQGISPHFAKNIQYF | TGTGCCAGCAGCCACCAAGGACAGGGGATTTCCCCGCATTTTGCCAAAAACATTCAGTACTTC
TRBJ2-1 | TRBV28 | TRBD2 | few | CASSHLTSGGRSEQFF | TGTGCCAGCAGCCACCTTACTAGCGGGGGGCGTAGTGAGCAGTTCTTC
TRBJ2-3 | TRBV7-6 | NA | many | CASSPDMDTQYF | TGTGCCAGCAGCCCCGACATGGATACGCAGTATTTT
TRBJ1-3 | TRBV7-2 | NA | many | CASSLYPSRDPPGNTIYF | TGTGCCAGCAGCTTATACCCATCTCGGGACCCTCCTGGAAACACCATATATTTT
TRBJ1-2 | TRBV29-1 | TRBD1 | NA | CSVEGQADYGYTF | TGCAGCGTTGAGGGACAGGCTGACTATGGCTACACCTTC
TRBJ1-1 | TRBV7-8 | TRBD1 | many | CASSRGGLAEAFF | TGTGCCAGCAGCCGAGGGGGCCTCGCTGAAGCTTTCTTT
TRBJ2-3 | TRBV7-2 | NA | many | CASSLGAVLTDTQYF | TGTGCCAGCAGCTTAGGGGCAGTTCTAACAGATACGCAGTATTTT
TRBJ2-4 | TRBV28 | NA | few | CASRSRDRQNIQYF | TGTGCCAGCAGAAGCCGGGACCGACAAAACATTCAGTACTTC
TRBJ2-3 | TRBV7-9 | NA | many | CASSLGTDTQYF | TGTGCCAGCAGCTTGGGCACAGATACGCAGTATTTT
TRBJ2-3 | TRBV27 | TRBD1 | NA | CASSFRGDRVTDTQYF | TGTGCCAGCAGTTTCAGGGGGGACAGGGTCACAGATACGCAGTATTTT
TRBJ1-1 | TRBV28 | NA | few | CASSLGSFPSNTEAFF | TGTGCCAGCAGTTTAGGGAGTTTCCCTTCGAACACTGAAGCTTTCTTT
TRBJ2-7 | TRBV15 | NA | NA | CATSTRTVSYEQYF | TGTGCCACCAGCACCCGGACAGTCTCCTACGAGCAGTACTTC
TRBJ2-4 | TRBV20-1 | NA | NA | CSANRGGPQNIQYF | TGCAGTGCAAATAGGGGAGGTCCCCAAAACATTCAGTACTTC
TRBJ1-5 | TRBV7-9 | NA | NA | CASSSRSLEGEQPQHF | TGTGCCAGCAGCTCCAGATCCCTGGAGGGGGAACAGCCCCAGCATTTT
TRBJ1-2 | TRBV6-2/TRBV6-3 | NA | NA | CASNLPESGYTF | TGTGCCAGCAACTTACCCGAAAGTGGCTACACCTTC
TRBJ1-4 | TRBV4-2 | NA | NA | CASSQAKGLANEKLFF | TGTGCCAGCAGCCAAGCTAAGGGACTAGCTAATGAAAAACTGTTTTTT
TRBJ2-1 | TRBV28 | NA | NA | CASSSPQGGSYNEQFF | TGTGCCAGCAGCTCACCCCAGGGGGGTTCCTACAATGAGCAGTTCTTC
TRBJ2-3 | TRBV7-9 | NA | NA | CASSPQTGWTDTQYF | TGTGCCAGCAGCCCCCAGACAGGATGGACAGATACGCAGTATTTT
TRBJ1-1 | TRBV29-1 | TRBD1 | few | CSVAEPGTGNTEAFF | TGCAGCGTGGCCGAACCCGGGACAGGGAACACTGAAGCTTTCTTT
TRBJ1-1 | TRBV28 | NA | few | CASTTGFNTEAFF | TGTGCCAGCACCACAGGATTTAACACTGAAGCTTTCTTT
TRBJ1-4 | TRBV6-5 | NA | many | CASSYSQGNEKLFF | TGTGCCAGCAGTTACTCCCAGGGAAATGAAAAACTGTTTTTT
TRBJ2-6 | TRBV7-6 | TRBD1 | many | CASSLAFYRGSGANVLTF | TGTGCCAGCAGCTTAGCGTTCTACAGGGGCTCTGGGGCCAACGTCCTGACTTTC
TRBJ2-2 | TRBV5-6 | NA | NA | CASREEGAGELFF | TGTGCCAGCAGAGAAGAAGGGGCCGGGGAGCTGTTTTTT
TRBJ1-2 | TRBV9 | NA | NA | CASGGGGAYGYTF | TGTGCCAGCGGCGGGGGCGGCGCGTATGGCTACACCTTC
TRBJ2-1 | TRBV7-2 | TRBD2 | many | CASSQGTSGGFYNEQFF | TGTGCCAGCAGCCAGGGGACTAGCGGGGGATTTTACAATGAGCAGTTCTTC
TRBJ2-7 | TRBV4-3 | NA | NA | CASSQDRQEPYEQYF | TGCGCCAGCAGCCAAGATCGACAGGAACCCTACGAGCAGTACTTC
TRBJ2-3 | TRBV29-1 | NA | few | CSVEESDRSTDTQYF | TGCAGCGTTGAAGAGTCTGACCGTAGCACAGATACGCAGTATTTT
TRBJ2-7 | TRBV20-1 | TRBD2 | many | CSASQGLAGDPGYEQYF | TGCAGTGCTAGCCAGGGACTAGCGGGGGACCCCGGCTACGAGCAGTACTTC
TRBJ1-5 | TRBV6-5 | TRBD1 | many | CASSYRTGGNQPQHF | TGTGCCAGCAGTTACCGGACAGGGGGCAATCAGCCCCAGCATTTT
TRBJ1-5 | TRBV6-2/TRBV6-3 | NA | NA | CASSLGRNVAQHF | TGTGCCAGCAGCCTGGGACGGAATGTGGCCCAGCATTTT
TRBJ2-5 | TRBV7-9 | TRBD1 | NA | CASSPVDRGSETQYF | TGTGCCAGCAGCCCAGTTGACAGGGGATCAGAGACCCAGTACTTC
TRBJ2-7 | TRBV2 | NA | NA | CASSDWRGSYEQYF | TGTGCCAGCAGTGATTGGCGGGGCTCCTACGAGCAGTACTTC
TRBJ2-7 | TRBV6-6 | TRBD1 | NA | CASSTDRGPTYEQYF | TGTGCCAGCAGTACCGACAGGGGGCCGACCTACGAGCAGTACTTC
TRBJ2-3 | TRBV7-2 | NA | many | CASSLGDAVLSDTQYF | TGTGCCAGCAGCTTAGGGGACGCGGTGTTGTCAGATACGCAGTATTTT
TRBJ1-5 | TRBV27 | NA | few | CASRNHDSGNQPQHF | TGTGCCAGCAGGAATCATGATTCTGGCAATCAGCCCCAGCATTTT
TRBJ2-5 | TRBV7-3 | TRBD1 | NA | CASSWTGSQETQYF | TGTGCCAGCAGCTGGACAGGGTCACAAGAGACCCAGTACTTC
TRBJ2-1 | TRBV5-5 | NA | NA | CASSSNDRLADEQFF | TGTGCCAGCAGTTCGAACGACAGGTTAGCGGATGAGCAGTTCTTC
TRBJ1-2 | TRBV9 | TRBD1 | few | CASSVDRVAWGYGYTF | TGTGCCAGCAGCGTGGACAGGGTAGCGTGGGGCTATGGCTACACCTTC
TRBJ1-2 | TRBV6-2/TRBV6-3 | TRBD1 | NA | CASSYRQGASNYGYTF | TGTGCCAGCAGTTACAGACAGGGGGCTTCGAACTATGGCTACACCTTC
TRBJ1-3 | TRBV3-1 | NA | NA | CASSQDWVGISGNTIYF | TGTGCCAGCAGCCAAGATTGGGTAGGGATCTCTGGAAACACCATATATTTT
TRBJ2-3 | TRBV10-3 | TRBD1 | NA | CATSDRVTDTQYF | TGTGCCACCTCGGACAGGGTGACAGATACGCAGTATTTT
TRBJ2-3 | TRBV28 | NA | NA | CASSPATGEWGDTQYF | TGTGCCAGCAGTCCCGCGACAGGCGAATGGGGAGATACGCAGTATTTT
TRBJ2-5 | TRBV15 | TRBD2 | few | CATSRDLDFSGETQYF | TGTGCCACCAGCAGAGATCTGGATTTTAGCGGGGAGACCCAGTACTTC